Below, 18 T cell receptor beta chains from the same sample are listed, as sequenced in a study of cytomegalovirus exposure and HLA in healthy donors. PCR amplification relied on 60 Vbeta primers (plus 13 Jbeta primers). Produced via immunoSEQ multiplex PCR; TCRdb's table is partial and in-frame only. The data contain about 140,000 clones, roughly 75% of them singletons. Specimen: PBMCs. Every receptor here comes from a man between 40 and 49 years old in good health and CMV-seronegative.

The chain uses TRBV28 and TRBJ1-4; the match to TRBD1 covers 7 bases. V was pared by 6 bases and J by 4 bases, with 8 bases of the junction left unmatched. Looked up from germline, CDR1 is MDHEN and CDR2 is SYDVKM. The CDR3 has 15 amino acids. The CDR3 here is CASSTSRQGNEKLFF. DNA of the CDR3: TGTGCCAGCAGCACCAGCAGACAGGGTAATGAAAAACTGTTTTTT.

V gene TRBV5-6 combines with J gene TRBJ2-3; D is ambiguous. CDR3 length equals 17 residues. Trimming took 0 bases from V and 6 from J, leaving 20 bases between them. The V gene's germline CDR1 is SGHDT and CDR2 YYEEEE. The CDR3: CASSLARLSVKTDTQYF. For the CDR3, the DNA is TGTGCCAGCAGCTTGGCCCGACTTTCGGTTAAAACGGATACGCAGTATTTT.

This chain connects TRBV11-1 to TRBJ2-3; D is perhaps TRBD1 (5 bases). Germline V gene lookup returns CDR1 SGHAT and CDR2 FQDESV (reference sequence). The CDR3 runs 16 residues. V dropped 4 bases and J dropped 0 bases, with 14 bases sitting between them. CDR3 nucleotides: TGTGCCAGCAGCTCCCGGACATTCTCTAGCACAGATACGCAGTATTTT. Its protein is CASSSRTFSSTDTQYF.

The chain employs TRBV25-1 and TRBJ1-2, with 10 bases that match TRBD1. The V gene's germline CDR1 is MGHDK and CDR2 SYGVNS. CDR3 size: 17 residues. With V trimmed by 4 bases and J by 8 bases, 16 bases remained unmatched. The DNA for the CDR3 is TGTGCCAGCAGTGTAACGGGGACAGGGGCATTGTTTGGCGGCTACACCTTC. Its translation is CASSVTGTGALFGGYTF.

This rearrangement joins TRBV7-3 to TRBJ2-2; tentatively, D is TRBD2 (6 bases). V lost 3 bases to trimming and J lost 5 bases, with 7 bases between them. Germline values: CDR1 SGHTA, CDR2 FQGTGA. There are 13 residues in the CDR3. CDR3 protein: CASSFAGTGELFF. CDR3 in DNA: TGTGCCAGCAGCTTCGCGGGGACCGGGGAGCTGTTTTTT.

This clone occurred once. The V and J genes are TRBV27 and TRBJ1-5; 8 positions agree with TRBD1. The CDR3 runs to 16 residues. The ends lost 4 bases at V and 7 bases at J; junction bases unmatched: 12. Germline assignment: CDR1 MNHEY and CDR2 SMNVEV (reference sequence). CDR3 in amino acids: CASSSARDRSEQPQHF. In DNA form, the CDR3 reads TGTGCCAGCAGTTCCGCCCGGGACAGGTCGGAGCAGCCCCAGCATTTT.

The sample holds one count of this clone. The chain couples TRBV19 to TRBJ1-2, with 11 bases matching TRBD1. With V trimmed by 11 bases and J by 0 bases, 17 bases remained unmatched. Germline loops: CDR1 LNHDA, CDR2 SQIVND (reference sequence). CDR3 length: 18 residues. The CDR3 coding sequence is TGTGCCCCAGGGGAGGACAGGGGGCCCCTACTTCCTAACTATGGCTACACCTTC. Its protein is CAPGEDRGPLLPNYGYTF.

V and J are TRBV5-1 and TRBJ2-7; 7 bases map to TRBD1. The CDR3 is made up of 15 amino acids. CDR1 and CDR2 from the germline V gene are SGHRS and YFSETQ. V was pared by 4 bases and J by 0 bases, with 7 bases of the junction left unmatched. CDR3 nucleotide sequence: TGCGCCAGCAGCCCGGGACAGCCTAGCTCCTACGAGCAGTACTTC. The encoded protein is CASSPGQPSSYEQYF.

This rearrangement joins TRBV18 to TRBJ1-2; D gene unclear. Germline lookup yields CDR1 KGHSH and CDR2 LQKENI. The germline V and J ends were trimmed by 1 base and 6 bases, with 12 bases remaining between them. The CDR3 sequence is 14 residues long. CDR3 nucleotide sequence: TGTGCCAGCTCACCACTCCCAGGATCGGATGGCTACACCTTC. It translates to CASSPLPGSDGYTF.

This clone has only one observation. The V call is TRBV5-1, the J call TRBJ1-6; D unresolved. Germline V CDR1 and CDR2: SGHRS, YFSETQ. Trimming pared 0 bases from V and 9 bases from J, leaving 10 bases between. CDR3 length equals 14 residues. The CDR3 protein is CASSLGGIASPLHF. DNA of the CDR3: TGCGCCAGCAGCTTGGGAGGGATCGCTTCACCCCTCCACTTT.

This chain uses TRBV6-1 with TRBJ2-5, with TRBD1 matching 7 bases. With V trimmed by 2 bases and J by 5 bases, 11 bases remained unmatched. The V gene's germline CDR1 is MNHNS and CDR2 SASEGT. This CDR3 comprises 16 residues. CDR3 in DNA: TGTGCCAGCAGTGAATTGATAGGGGGCTATGGGGAGACCCAGTACTTC. Translating it yields CASSELIGGYGETQYF.

The gene calls are TRBV15 and TRBJ1-5, with D perhaps TRBD1 (6 bases). V was trimmed by 1 base and J by 4 bases, leaving 17 bases between them. Looked up from germline, CDR1 is LNHNV and CDR2 is YYDKDF (reference sequence). The CDR3 length is 17 residues. CDR3 nucleotides: TGTGCCACCAGCAGAGGGGGTGGGGACAAGCCGAATCAGCCCCAGCATTTT. This sequence encodes CATSRGGGDKPNQPQHF.

This clone was seen a single time. The gene calls are TRBV19 and TRBJ2-7; D might be TRBD1 (5 bases). Germline values: CDR1 LNHDA, CDR2 SQIVND (reference sequence). The CDR3 covers 14 residues. Between the trimmed V and J ends, which lost 3 bases and 4 bases, there was a span of 13 bases. The CDR3 DNA reads TGTGCCAGTAGTATTAGTGACAGAGATTACGAGCAGTACTTC. Amino acid sequence: CASSISDRDYEQYF.

This CDR3 is CASTGRAGTPYTDTQYF. Written as DNA, the CDR3 is TGTGCCAGCACCGGCAGGGCAGGGACTCCCTACACAGATACGCAGTATTTT. J is TRBJ2-3 and V is TRBV9, with a weak D call TRBD2 (6 bases). Trimming shortened V by 6 bases and J by 2 bases, and 22 bases separated the two germline ends. Germline-derived CDR1 and CDR2 are SGDLS and YYNGEE. The length of the CDR3 is 17 residues.

The chain recombines TRBV5-1 with TRBJ2-2; D perhaps matches TRBD2 (5 bases). The CDR3 extends over 15 amino acids. Trimming pared 4 bases from V and 0 bases from J, leaving 10 bases between. Germline V gene lookup returns CDR1 SGHRS and CDR2 YFSETQ. The CDR3 protein is CASSRGTANTGELFF. Written as DNA, the CDR3 is TGCGCCAGCAGCCGGGGTACCGCGAACACCGGGGAGCTGTTTTTT.

The chain links TRBV5-1 to TRBJ2-5, with D perhaps TRBD1 (6 bases). Trimming took off 2 bases at V and 1 base at J, with 21 bases between the two ends. Germline-derived CDR1 and CDR2 are SGHRS and YFSETQ. This CDR3 is 18 amino acids long. The CDR3 sequence is CASSLQRTADRGQETQYF. DNA of the CDR3: TGCGCCAGCAGCTTACAACGGACAGCCGACCGCGGCCAAGAGACCCAGTACTTC.

This clone was detected many times. V usage is TRBV5-1 and J usage is TRBJ1-6, with D hard to call. V was cut by 3 bases and J by 9 bases, with 13 bases left in between. Germline values: CDR1 SGHRS, CDR2 YFSETQ. The CDR3 totals 14 residues. CDR3 protein: CASSSGSASSPLHF. Here the CDR3 DNA reads TGCGCCAGCAGCTCGGGAAGTGCGAGTTCACCCCTCCACTTT.

The CDR3 here is CASSLARRGAGGYTF. The CDR3 nucleotides read TGTGCCAGCAGCTTAGCTCGTCGGGGGGCTGGAGGCTACACCTTC. The V gene is TRBV7-9, the J gene TRBJ1-2, with D perhaps TRBD1 (6 bases). Trimming removed 0 bases from V and 8 bases from J, with 16 bases in between. This CDR3 spans 15 amino acids. The germline V gene encodes CDR1 SEHNR and CDR2 FQNEAQ (reference sequence).